Given below is one T cell receptor (beta chain) in context. No antigen is known for it. Genomic DNA, serving as template, underwent TCR beta VDJ and CDR3 profiling. A single record per CDR3 protein comes from TCRdb applying MiXCR to the reads. The sample lists more than 95,000 distinct CDR3 sequences; nearly 40% were seen once. Sequencing involved patients with CD8+CD57+ cell expansion previously shown by flow cytometry. The data were taken from a study of CD8+CD57+ T cells in acquired aplastic anemia. Regarding the study as a whole: Patients shared around 31 CD8+ CDR3 sequences with controls. With respect to CD8+ Simpson's diversity, patients and controls did not differ significantly.

Material for sequencing was sorted CD4+, CD8+, or CD8+CD57+ T cells (not recorded which) from PBMCs. The sequence came from a human donor with aplastic anemia.

CDR3 in amino acids: CSVRQGRDTEAFF. The CDR3 DNA is TGCAGCGTTCGACAGGGCAGGGACACTGAAGCTTTCTTT. The gene calls are TRBV29-1 and TRBJ1-1; 7 bases line up with TRBD1. CDR3 length: 13 amino acids. In germline, CDR1 is SQVTM, CDR2 ANQGSEA. The V gene end was trimmed by 5 bases and the J gene end by 3 bases; junction bases not matched to a gene: 6.